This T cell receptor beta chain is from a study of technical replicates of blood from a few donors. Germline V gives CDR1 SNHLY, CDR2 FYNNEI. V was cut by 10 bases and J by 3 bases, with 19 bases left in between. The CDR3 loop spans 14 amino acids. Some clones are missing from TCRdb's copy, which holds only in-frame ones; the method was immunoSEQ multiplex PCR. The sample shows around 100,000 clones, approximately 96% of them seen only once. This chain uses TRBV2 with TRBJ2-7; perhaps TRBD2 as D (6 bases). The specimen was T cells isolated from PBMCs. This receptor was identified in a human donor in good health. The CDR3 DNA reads TGTGCCACCAAGACTAGTCCCAAACACTACGAGCAGTACTTC. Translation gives CATKTSPKHYEQYF. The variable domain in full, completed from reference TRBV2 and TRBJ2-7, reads EPEVTQTPSHQVTQMGQEVILRCVPISNHLYFYWYRQILGQKVEFLVSFYNNEISEKSEIFDDQFSVERPDGSNFTLKIRSTKLEDSAMYFCATKTSPKHYEQYFGPGTRLTVT.